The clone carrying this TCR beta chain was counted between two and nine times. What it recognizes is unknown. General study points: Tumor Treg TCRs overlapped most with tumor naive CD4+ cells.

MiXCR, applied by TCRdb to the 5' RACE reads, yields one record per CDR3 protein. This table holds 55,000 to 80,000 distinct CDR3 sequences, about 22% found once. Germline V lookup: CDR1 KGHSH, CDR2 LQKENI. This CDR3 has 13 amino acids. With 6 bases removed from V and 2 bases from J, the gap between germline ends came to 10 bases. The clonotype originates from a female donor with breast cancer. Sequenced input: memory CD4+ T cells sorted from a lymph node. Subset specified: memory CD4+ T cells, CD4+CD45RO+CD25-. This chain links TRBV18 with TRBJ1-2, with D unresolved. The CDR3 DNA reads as TGTGCCAGCTCGTTCAACGAAAACTATGGCTACACCTTC. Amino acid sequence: CASSFNENYGYTF. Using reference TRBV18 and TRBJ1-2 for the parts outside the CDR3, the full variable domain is NAGVMQNPRHLVRRRGQEARLRCSPMKGHSHVYWYRQLPEEGLKFMVYLQKENIIDESGMPKERFSAEFPKEGPSILRIQQVVRGDSAAYFCASSFNENYGYTFGSGTRLTVV.